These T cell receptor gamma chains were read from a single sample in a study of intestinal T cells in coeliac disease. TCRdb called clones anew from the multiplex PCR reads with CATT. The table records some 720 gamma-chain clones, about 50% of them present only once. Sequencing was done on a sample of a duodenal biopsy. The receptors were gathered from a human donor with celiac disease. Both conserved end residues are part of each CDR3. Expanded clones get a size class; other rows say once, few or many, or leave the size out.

cdr3_nt: TGTGCACCTGGGATCACTACACCAACACCGAATTATTATAAGAAACTCTTT
cdr3_aa: CAPGITTPTPNYYKKLF
v_call: TRGV8
clone_size: -
j_call: TRGJ1/TRGJ2

cdr3_nt: TGTGCCTGCTGGATTAGGCACGTGGGATATAAGAAACTCTTT
cdr3_aa: CACWIRHVGYKKLF
v_call: TRGV11
clone_size: large
j_call: TRGJ1/TRGJ2

cdr3_nt: TGTGCACCTGGGAACCGTAGTGATTGGATCAAGACGTTT
cdr3_aa: CAPGNRSDWIKTF
v_call: TRGV8
clone_size: few
j_call: TRGJP2

cdr3_nt: TGTGCCACCTGGGACGGGAGCTCGGTAGTGAATTGGATCAAGACGTTT
cdr3_aa: CATWDGSSVVNWIKTF
v_call: TRGV2
clone_size: -
j_call: TRGJP2

cdr3_nt: TGTGCTGCGTGGATAGGGGAGGAGAAACTCTTT
cdr3_aa: CAAWIGEEKLF
v_call: TRGV10
clone_size: -
j_call: TRGJ1/TRGJ2

cdr3_nt: TGTGCCACCTGGACGGGAGTGGGTAGTTATAAGAAACTCTTT
cdr3_aa: CATWTGVGSYKKLF
v_call: TRGV2
clone_size: -
j_call: TRGJ1/TRGJ2

cdr3_nt: TGTGCCTTGTGGGAGGTGCACCCCCGCATTTTTTATTATAAGAAACTCTTT
cdr3_aa: CALWEVHPRIFYYKKLF
v_call: TRGV9
clone_size: -
j_call: TRGJ1/TRGJ2

cdr3_nt: TGTGCACCTGGTTATAGTAGTGATTGGATCAAGACGTTT
cdr3_aa: CAPGYSSDWIKTF
v_call: TRGV3
clone_size: -
j_call: TRGJP2

cdr3_nt: TGTGCCGACCTGGGACGGCCGAATTATTATAAGAAACTCTTT
cdr3_aa: CADLGRPNYYKKLF
v_call: TRGV2
clone_size: few
j_call: TRGJ1/TRGJ2

cdr3_nt: TGTGCCTTGTGGAGGCGCACATTGTATTGGGATTATAAGAAACTCTTT
cdr3_aa: CALWRRTLYWDYKKLF
v_call: TRGV9
clone_size: -
j_call: TRGJ1/TRGJ2

cdr3_nt: TGTGCTGCGTGGGAGGTTAGTTATAAGAAACTCTTT
cdr3_aa: CAAWEVSYKKLF
v_call: TRGV10
clone_size: once
j_call: TRGJ1/TRGJ2

cdr3_nt: TGTGCTGCGTGGGATTCCCCCCTAATTTATTATAAGAAACTCTTT
cdr3_aa: CAAWDSPLIYYKKLF
v_call: TRGV10
clone_size: -
j_call: TRGJ1/TRGJ2

cdr3_nt: TGTGCCACCTTGGGACGGGCCAAGTTAGTGAATTGGATCAAGACGTTT
cdr3_aa: CATLGRAKLVNWIKTF
v_call: TRGV2
clone_size: -
j_call: TRGJP2

cdr3_nt: TGTGCTGCGTGGGATTTCTCGGTGGTTGGTTTCAAGATATTT
cdr3_aa: CAAWDFSVVGFKIF
v_call: TRGV10
clone_size: -
j_call: TRGJP1

cdr3_nt: TGTGCCTGCCTGGATAGGAATAAGAAACTCTTT
cdr3_aa: CACLDRNKKLF
v_call: TRGV11
clone_size: -
j_call: TRGJ1/TRGJ2

cdr3_nt: TGTGCCACCTGGGACAGGCTTAAATTTTGTCCGAATTATTATAAGAAACTCTTT
cdr3_aa: CATWDRLKFCPNYYKKLF
v_call: TRGV3
clone_size: large
j_call: TRGJ1/TRGJ2

cdr3_nt: TGTGCCACCTGGGACTTGGGGAAATTTTATAGTAGTGATTGGATCAAGACGTTT
cdr3_aa: CATWDLGKFYSSDWIKTF
v_call: TRGV2
clone_size: -
j_call: TRGJP2

cdr3_nt: TGTGCCTTGTGGGAGTTCGGAAAGAAACTCTTT
cdr3_aa: CALWEFGKKLF
v_call: TRGV9
clone_size: -
j_call: TRGJ1/TRGJ2

cdr3_nt: TGTGCCACCTGGGATTATAAGAAACTCTTT
cdr3_aa: CATWDYKKLF
v_call: TRGV8
clone_size: large
j_call: TRGJ1/TRGJ2

cdr3_nt: TGTGCCTTGTGGGAGGGGTTACGGGGGTGTAAGAAACTCTTT
cdr3_aa: CALWEGLRGCKKLF
v_call: TRGV9
clone_size: -
j_call: TRGJ1/TRGJ2

cdr3_nt: TGTGCCGCTGCTTATTATAAGAAACTCTTT
cdr3_aa: CAAAYYKKLF
v_call: TRGV8
clone_size: -
j_call: TRGJ1/TRGJ2

cdr3_nt: TGTGCTGCGTTGGGATTCCCCCTAATTTATTATAAGAAACTCTTT
cdr3_aa: CAALGFPLIYYKKLF
v_call: TRGV10
clone_size: -
j_call: TRGJ1/TRGJ2

cdr3_nt: TGTGCACCTCGGGACTTATTCAAGAAACTCTTT
cdr3_aa: CAPRDLFKKLF
v_call: TRGV8
clone_size: -
j_call: TRGJ1/TRGJ2

cdr3_nt: TGTGCCACCTGGGACAGGTGGGGTATGCGGCATTGTAAGAAACTCTTT
cdr3_aa: CATWDRWGMRHCKKLF
v_call: TRGV3
clone_size: large
j_call: TRGJ1/TRGJ2

cdr3_nt: TGTGCCACCTGGGATATTTATTATAAGAAACTCTTT
cdr3_aa: CATWDIYYKKLF
v_call: TRGV8
clone_size: few
j_call: TRGJ1/TRGJ2

cdr3_nt: TGTGCCACGTGGGCGATTACTAAGAAACTCTTT
cdr3_aa: CATWAITKKLF
v_call: TRGV2
clone_size: -
j_call: TRGJ1/TRGJ2

cdr3_nt: TGTGCCTTGTGGGGATTTTCAGTATTAATTTTATATAAGAAACTCTTT
cdr3_aa: CALWGFSVLILYKKLF
v_call: TRGV9
clone_size: -
j_call: TRGJ1/TRGJ2

cdr3_nt: TGTGCACCTGGGATGAAGTATAAGAAACTCTTT
cdr3_aa: CAPGMKYKKLF
v_call: TRGV8
clone_size: -
j_call: TRGJ1/TRGJ2

cdr3_nt: TGTGCCACCTGGGACTCCGTGGTGTTCAAGATATTT
cdr3_aa: CATWDSVVFKIF
v_call: TRGV8
clone_size: -
j_call: TRGJP1

cdr3_nt: TGTGCTGCGTGGGAGACCACTGGTTGGTTCAAGATATTT
cdr3_aa: CAAWETTGWFKIF
v_call: TRGV10
clone_size: large
j_call: TRGJP1

cdr3_nt: TGTGCCACCTGGGTCGTGGGTCCCAATTATTATAAGAAACTCTTT
cdr3_aa: CATWVVGPNYYKKLF
v_call: TRGV8
clone_size: -
j_call: TRGJ1/TRGJ2

cdr3_nt: TGTGCTGACGTGGGATTTAGGACCACTGGTTGGTTCAAGATATTT
cdr3_aa: CADVGFRTTGWFKIF
v_call: TRGV10
clone_size: -
j_call: TRGJP1

cdr3_nt: TGTGCCTGCTGGATTAGGCCTCCCGAGAAACTCTTT
cdr3_aa: CACWIRPPEKLF
v_call: TRGV11
clone_size: large
j_call: TRGJ1/TRGJ2

cdr3_nt: TGTGCCTTGTGGGAGGGCCGCTATTATAAGAAACTCTTT
cdr3_aa: CALWEGRYYKKLF
v_call: TRGV9
clone_size: -
j_call: TRGJ1/TRGJ2

cdr3_nt: TGTGCCACCTGGGAGTGGGGGGGGGGGAAACTCTTT
cdr3_aa: CATWEWGGGKLF
v_call: TRGV2
clone_size: -
j_call: TRGJ1/TRGJ2